The T cell receptor (beta chain) described here comes from a study of OX40 agonist ivuxolimab in advanced cancers. Whole-study findings and limits: Low clonal expansion, among the lowest seen, marked partial responders at 0.1-3.0 mg/kg.

A word on this clone: Its cognate antigen is unknown.

The V and J ends lost 0 bases and 7 bases respectively, with 13 bases between them. This CDR3 is built from 15 residues. Germline-derived CDR1 and CDR2 are SEHNR and FQNEAQ (reference sequence). Here immunoSEQ multiplex PCR was the method, and the copy in TCRdb shows in-frame clones only, minus some. The sample holds approximately 26,000 clones, 79% seen once. This sequence was found in an adult with an advanced solid tumor such as melanoma, head and neck, liver or kidney cancer. Sample: CD4+ or CD8+ T cells sorted from blood, taken in a trial of the OX40 agonist ivuxolimab. V gene TRBV7-9 combines with J gene TRBJ2-1, with a possible D match to TRBD1 (6 bases). In nucleotides, the CDR3 is TGTGCCAGCAGCTTAGCGGGGGCTGGTCCTAATGAGCAGTTCTTC. It encodes CASSLAGAGPNEQFF. Drawing the rest from reference TRBV7-9 and TRBJ2-1, the complete variable domain is DTGVSQNPRHKITKRGQNVTFRCDPISEHNRLYWYRQTLGQGPEFLTYFQNEAQLEKSRLLSDRFSAERPKGSFSTLEIQRTEQGDSAMYLCASSLAGAGPNEQFFGPGTRLTVL.